This T cell receptor beta chain came from a study of T cell repertoires in cytomegalovirus infection (dated by TCRdb to between 2018 and 2021). Turning to the overall study: Recently identified HLA-C-restricted CMV epitopes, whose presentation resists viral immunomodulation, were targeted by peptide stimulations together with well-studied HLA-B-restricted epitopes. Donor HLA type was relevant to the analysis, as public TCR beta signatures indicated carriage of CMV infection together with the matching HLA type.

This sample was sequenced with an Illumina HiSeq 1500. The public reads were reanalyzed by TCRdb: fastp trimming at Q25, MiXCR alignment, in-frame beta chains only. Entries that share a CDR3 protein sequence are merged under the most common genes and DNA. The sample data list hundreds of thousands of distinct CDR3 sequences, and around 30% of these were observed just once. The biggest ten clones account for approximately 18% of the sample. CDR1 and CDR2 are read off the germline V gene as SGHVS and FNYEAQ. V is shortened by 7 bases, J by 2 bases, and the region joining them spans 11 bases. The CDR3, cysteine through phenylalanine, is 13 amino acids long. Only the CDR3 part of the read is kept: 39 bases, read in frame from the first base. This clonotype was recorded a few times. It has no known antigen specificity. No quality values exist for individual bases; no much larger clone is one base distant.

Broad study findings and their caveats: In both this cohort and an independent cohort of 300 to 450 donors, the cumulative frequency of public TCR beta family members distinguished carriers of CMV infection plus the relevant HLA type. The ex vivo response was dominated by HLA-C-restricted CMV-specific TCR beta clonotypes, and the single most frequent clonotype in two of eight donors was supplied by these HLA-C-restricted clonotypes.

According to the study, the label for this sample's treatment or condition signals: in vitro stimulation with specific CMV peptide epitopes to enrich CMV-specific T cells. The sequence derives from a human donor in good health (CMV status not recorded). Some clones in this sample may be carry-over from other donors' samples. The V and J segments used are TRBV7-6 and TRBJ2-5; the D segment could be TRBD2, given 5 matching bases. The sample was cultured PBMCs, taken from culture after CMV antigen stimulation. The encoded CDR3 is CASTLGKQETQYF. In nucleotides, the sequence is TGTGCCAGCACCCTCGGGAAACAAGAGACCCAGTACTTC.